This T cell receptor beta chain was sequenced in a study of somatic mutations in T cells in chronic GVHD (dated by TCRdb to the early 2020s). Isolated genomic DNA was used for TCRbeta deep sequencing. TCRbeta CDR3 sequencing and initial data processing were performed with the immunoSEQ assay as a commercial service. The authors processed their data as follows. IMGT was used to annotate V, D, J genes, while reads were demultiplexed, adapter and primer sequences were stripped out, and similar clones were merged through frequency-ratio clustering. Not all clones reach the TCRdb copy of this immuneACCESS table, which keeps in-frame sequences only. Checked studies attribute under half of the gap to unresolved V genes and leave the rest unexplained. V and J calls and clone size are as listed in that table; D and trimming were resolved from the DNA. The sample table shows around 13,000 clones, and approximately 80% are seen once. Clones ranked in the top ten supply about 32% of the sample.

V lost 5 bases and J lost 3 bases; the stretch between them is 13 bases long. Reading from cysteine to phenylalanine, the CDR3 counts 15 amino acids. Solely the CDR3 DNA is kept, with 45 bases framed from the first base. In the germline V gene, CDR1 corresponds to SGHVS and CDR2 to FNYEAQ. Of note for this clone: This clone's antigen is unknown. There are no base qualities to consult, and no much larger clone falls within one base.

Sorting staining used anti-CD3, anti-CD4, anti-CD8 and a Vbeta20 antibody from the IOTest Beta Mark kit on a FACSAria III, with purity above 99%. Peripheral blood was collected in sodium heparin tubes and mononuclear cells were isolated by Ficoll-Paque PLUS density gradient centrifugation. Before TCRbeta deep sequencing, the CD4+ Vbeta20+, CD4+ Vbeta20-, and CD8+ T cell fractions were FACS-sorted. This sequence was found in a male patient between 50 and 60 years old with chronic graft-versus-host disease. Once a transplant has taken place, some T cells may be donor derived. The sequenced sample consisted of Vbeta20-negative CD4+ T cells from blood. The cell subset or site label, as the study defines it: CD4+ T cells sorted as TCR Vbeta20 negative by flow cytometry. The sequence joins TRBV7-6 to TRBJ2-2; a tentative D call is TRBD2 (6 bases match). The nucleotide sequence is TGTGCCAGCAGCCCAAGGCCGGGAGACACCGGGGAGCTGTTTTTT. It translates to CASSPRPGDTGELFF.